This TCR beta chain was identified in a study of circulating and synovial CD4+ cells in juvenile arthritis (TCRdb year 2014). In terms of the full investigation: Within each patient, the TCRbeta CDR3 repertoires of synovial CD4 T cells, bulk blood CD4 T cells and circulating HLA-DR+ CD4 T cells were compared. The goal of repertoire sequencing was to confirm that a circulating synovial-like CD4 T cell subset was enriched in synovial clonotypes. Results the study describes overall, beyond this receptor: Since overlap with synovium went up as sequencing depth increased, the measured fractions of shared clonotypes likely underestimated the full repertoire overlap. Traditional Vbeta family usage analysis did not detect the difference between circulating pathogenic-like lymphocytes and bulk blood T cells. Circulating pathogenic-like lymphocytes clustered with synovial T cells and shared a substantially higher fraction of CDR3 sequences with synovium than bulk blood. Compared with bulk blood CD4 repertoires, both the synovial and the circulating pathogenic-like lymphocyte repertoires were less diverse, and some CPL samples were as oligoclonal as synovium. CPL and bulk blood CD4 samples differed in T cell genome counts by at least an order of magnitude, so sample-size effects were addressed.

As to this clone: What antigen it recognizes has not been identified. At one end, the junction sequence differs from germline, possibly due to a read error.

The sequenced samples were obtained from patients with active juvenile idiopathic arthritis. Cells were sorted right after thawing, and dead cells were excluded with Live/Dead Fixable Near-IR Stain. To prepare the library, the immunoSEQ multiplex PCR assay was applied. TCRbeta CDR3 sequencing was carried out by an external provider as a commercial service. The authors processed their data as follows. Productive nucleotide sequences and amino acid sequences obtained through in silico translation were used in the analyses. Diversity was measured with Renyi entropy across alpha values, using the median of 200 repeated subsamples to equalise sample size. For clustering, the distance between each pair of repertoires was computed as one minus the Chao-modified Jaccard index, which corrected for under-sampling. Frequency-weighted overlap with synovial clonotypes was computed over 200 sample sizes, 200 draws without replacement each, and reported at the smaller sample's size. What TCRdb holds here is the immuneACCESS table cut down to in-frame rearrangements. Part of the clones is not present; checked against another copy, under half of the missing clones reflect an unresolved V gene, and the others are unexplained. V, J and clone size derive from that table, while D and trimming were established from the DNA sequence. The sample contains around 15,000 clones, around 91% of them found a single time. 0.6% to 0.75% of the sample is taken by the ten largest.

CDR1 is given as SGHTA and CDR2 as FQGNSA, both from the germline V gene. The CDR3 sequence holds 15 residues, the cysteine and phenylalanine included. CDR3 DNA only is kept here, 45 bases in frame from base 1. The clonotype comes from a human donor with juvenile idiopathic arthritis. The sample consisted of CD4+ T cells from blood. This sequence uses TRBV7-2 and TRBJ2-7, with 11 central nucleotides matching TRBD2. In nucleotide form, the sequence is TGTGCCAGCAGCTTATCATTAGCGGGAGGGCTTAGGGTCTTTTTC. Its protein reads: CASSLSLAGGLRVFF.